This T cell receptor (beta chain) was retrieved from a study of PD-1 blockade in classical Hodgkin lymphoma. The trim removed 1 base at V and 6 bases at J, leaving 8 bases unmatched. This CDR3 contains 15 residues. Germline-derived CDR1 and CDR2 are LNHDA and SQIVND (reference sequence). TCRdb's copy holds only in-frame clones and misses some; the assay was immunoSEQ multiplex PCR. The sample includes 12,000 or so clones, approximately 84% of them seen just once. The table lists this clone with a few counts. Every one of the patients relapsed after autologous stem cell transplantation (brentuximab vedotin exposure was variable). After PBMCs were thawed, their CD8+ T cells were isolated by magnetic negative selection.

The chain uses TRBV19 and TRBJ1-1; 7 positions match TRBD1. Sequenced here: CD8+ T cells from blood, sampled at baseline. The TCR comes from a human donor with classical Hodgkin lymphoma. This CDR3 reads CASSIGGQVRAEAFF. In nucleotides, the CDR3 is TGTGCCAGTAGTATAGGCGGACAGGTACGCGCTGAAGCTTTCTTT. Full variable domain (outside the CDR3, taken from reference TRBV19 and TRBJ1-1): DGGITQSPKYLFRKEGQNVTLSCEQNLNHDAMYWYRQDPGQGLRLIYYSQIVNDFQKGDIAEGYSVSREKKESFPLTVTSAQKNPTAFYLCASSIGGQVRAEAFFGQGTRLTVV.